Given below is one TCR beta chain in context. Its antigen is currently unknown. This sample is part of a study of T cell responses to AZD1222 COVID-19 vaccine. Study-level points and caveats: There were mostly white British donors and more females than males, and clonal diversity was possibly underestimated.

Method: immunoSEQ multiplex PCR; TCRdb's copy keeps in-frame clones and lacks some. The repertoire holds roughly 150,000 clones, with 88% as singletons. This CDR3 is built from 12 residues. V lost 4 bases to trimming and J lost 5 bases, with 8 bases between them. The chain couples TRBV12-3 or TRBV12-4 to TRBJ1-2; D gene uncertain. The source of this sequence is an adult in good health. Sequenced here: peripheral blood, sampled on day 0 of AZD1222 vaccination. The CDR3 DNA is TGTGCCAGCAGTTCATCAGATTATGGCTACACCTTC. Protein: CASSSSDYGYTF.